The 22 T cell receptor beta chains below all came from one sample that was sequenced in a study of T cells in Graves' hyperthyroidism and ophthalmopathy. What was amplified from RNA transcripts were TCR beta CDR3 regions. Researchers ran a first-round RT-PCR on the TCR CDR3 using the HTBI primer set. TCRdb redid the calling of the multiplex PCR reads with MiXCR, one entry per CDR3 protein. Of a few hundred thousand distinct CDR3 sequences listed, less than 15% are singletons. What was sequenced was blood. The receptors originated from a woman in her thirties or forties with Graves' hyperthyroidism that later progressed to Graves' ophthalmopathy.

This clonotype was seen at least ten times. The chain recombines TRBV28 with TRBJ1-4, with 9 positions matching TRBD1. V was clipped by 4 bases and J by 5 bases; unmatched bases: 5. The CDR3 length is 15 residues. Germline V gene lookup returns CDR1 MDHEN and CDR2 SYDVKM. The CDR3 protein is CASSSTGTGNEKLFF. CDR3 DNA sequence: TGTGCCAGCAGTTCTACCGGGACAGGGAATGAAAAACTGTTTTTT.

To note about this clonotype: One base away lies a much larger clone, so this may be a sequencing read error. The chain has TRBV7-9 and TRBJ2-2, with TRBD2 matching over 8 bases. There are 18 residues in the CDR3. In germline, CDR1 is SEHNR, CDR2 FQNEAQ (reference sequence). Here the CDR3 DNA reads TGTGCCAGCAGCCCCTTCGCTGGTAGCGGGATATGGACCGGGGAGCCGTTTTTT. It specifies CASSPFAGSGIWTGEPFF.

This chain connects TRBV6-1 to TRBJ1-2, with D unclear. The V end was cut by 6 bases, the J end by 2 bases, with 4 bases between. Germline loops: CDR1 MNHNS, CDR2 SASEGT. There are 11 residues in the CDR3. The CDR3 region has the DNA TGTGCCAGCAGCCCAAACTATGGCTACACCTTC. It specifies CASSPNYGYTF.

In this sample, this clonotype turned up many times. V and J are TRBV20-1 and TRBJ2-4; tentative D call: TRBD2 (6 bases). This CDR3 comprises 17 residues. Germline lookup yields CDR1 DFQATT and CDR2 SNEGSKA (reference sequence). The V end was cut by 1 base, the J end by 0 bases, with 16 bases between. CDR3 DNA: TGCAGTGCTAGAGGGGCCGGGAGACGTCTAGCCAAAAACATTCAGTACTTC. Its protein is CSARGAGRRLAKNIQYF.

This clonotype was counted many times. J is TRBJ2-3 and V is TRBV12-3 or TRBV12-4; D is undetermined. CDR3 length: 18 residues. V was clipped by 4 bases and J by 0 bases, with 20 bases between them. CDR3 sequence reads: CASSSYAPRFFSTDTQYF. The DNA for the CDR3 is TGTGCCAGCAGTTCGTACGCTCCTCGCTTCTTTAGCACAGATACGCAGTATTTT.

This clonotype was counted ten times or more. The chain uses TRBV30 and TRBJ1-3; no clear D gene. Germline CDR1 GTSNPN, CDR2 SVGIG (reference sequence). The CDR3 extends over 14 amino acids. V lost 4 bases and J 0 bases, leaving 10 bases between the germline ends. The CDR3 protein is CAWKAPNSGNTIYF. CDR3 DNA: TGTGCCTGGAAGGCACCGAACTCTGGAAACACCATATATTTT.

This clonotype was observed at least ten times. The rearrangement joins TRBV27 to TRBJ2-1; D is unresolved. Trimming shortened V by 5 bases and J by 0 bases, and 14 bases separated the two germline ends. CDR3 length equals 16 residues. Germline lookup yields CDR1 MNHEY and CDR2 SMNVEV (reference sequence). The chain's CDR3 is CASSLRAIVSYNEQFF. The CDR3 bases are TGTGCCAGCAGTCTACGAGCCATTGTCTCCTACAATGAGCAGTTCTTC.

The chain is built from TRBV10-1 and TRBJ2-3; 7 bases align to TRBD1. J was trimmed by 6 bases and V by 5 bases; bases with no gene match: 17. Germline CDR1 is WNHNN and CDR2 is SYGVQD (reference sequence). This CDR3 has 17 residues. CDR3 sequence: CASSPPGTELSRDTQYF. The CDR3, as DNA: TGCGCCAGCAGTCCCCCGGGGACAGAGCTTTCAAGGGATACGCAGTATTTT.

This clonotype was picked up many times. The CDR3 here is CAPPSTFRDPLSTGELFF. The CDR3 coding sequence is TGTGCCCCACCCTCAACATTCAGGGACCCGCTTTCGACCGGGGAGCTGTTTTTT. This chain links TRBV24-1 with TRBJ2-2, with D perhaps TRBD1 or TRBD2 (5 bases each). Germline V gene sequence: CDR1 KGHDR, CDR2 SFDVKD. The CDR3 length is 18 residues. V was cut by 12 bases and J by 5 bases, with 30 bases left in between.

This clonotype was counted ten times or more. The chain is built from TRBV30 and TRBJ2-4; D gene ambiguous. CDR1 and CDR2 from the germline V gene are GTSNPN and SVGIG (reference sequence). There are 13 residues in the CDR3. The V and J ends lost 0 bases and 6 bases respectively, with 9 bases between them. In nucleotides, the CDR3 is TGTGCCTGGAGTGTAAGGGTTGTAAACATTCAGTACTTC. This gives the protein CAWSVRVVNIQYF.

This clonotype was observed at least ten times. The genes are TRBV12-3 or TRBV12-4 and TRBJ2-6; TRBD1 is a possible D gene (5 bases). Trimming pared 5 bases from V and 0 bases from J, leaving 20 bases between. The CDR3 spans 19 residues. The CDR3 spells CASSPHSTVLSSGANVLTF. The CDR3, as DNA: TGTGCCAGCAGTCCCCATTCGACAGTCCTCAGCTCTGGGGCCAACGTCCTGACTTTC.

Only a few counts were recorded for this clonotype. The chain couples TRBV7-3 to TRBJ2-1; the D gene is possibly TRBD1 (5 bases). In germline, CDR1 is SGHTA, CDR2 FQGTGA. CDR3 length: 17 amino acids. The V and J ends lost 2 bases and 5 bases respectively, with 19 bases between them. CDR3 in DNA: TGTGCCAGCAGCTTAGGTCCAGGGTACCCTGAAGACAATGAGCAGTTCTTC. Translation: CASSLGPGYPEDNEQFF. The entire variable domain, with the rest obtained from reference TRBV7-3 and TRBJ2-1, is as follows: GAGVSQTPSNKVTEKGKYVELRCDPISGHTALYWYRQSLGQGPEFLIYFQGTGAADDSGLPNDRFFAVRPEGSVSTLKIQRTERGDSAVYLCASSLGPGYPEDNEQFFGPGTRLTVL.

This clonotype was detected only a few times. This may arise from a read error, as a much more abundant clone is one base away. The genes are TRBV29-1 and TRBJ2-7; D remains ambiguous. The ends were cut back, 4 bases at V and 2 bases at J, with 15 bases in the middle. From germline, CDR1 is SQVTM and CDR2 ANQGSEA. CDR3 length: 14 amino acids. The CDR3 spells CSVGANGPPYEQYF. The CDR3 DNA sequence: TGCAGCGTTGGGGCTAACGGGCCCCCCTACGAGCAGTACTTC.

This clonotype has a count of ten or more. The rearrangement joins TRBV7-9 to TRBJ2-1; no clear D. The CDR3 has 12 amino acids. V was clipped by 1 base and J by 8 bases, with 6 bases between them. Germline V CDR1 and CDR2: SEHNR, FQNEAQ (reference sequence). The CDR3 protein is CASSLVVHEQFF. For the CDR3, the DNA is TGTGCCAGCAGCTTAGTGGTCCATGAGCAGTTCTTC. Variable domain in full (rest from reference TRBV7-9 and TRBJ2-1): DTGVSQNPRHKITKRGQNVTFRCDPISEHNRLYWYRQTLGQGPEFLTYFQNEAQLEKSRLLSDRFSAERPKGSFSTLEIQRTEQGDSAMYLCASSLVVHEQFFGPGTRLTVL.

The sample holds many counts of this clonotype. The chain has TRBV20-1 and TRBJ1-4; D not resolved. CDR1 DFQATT and CDR2 SNEGSKA come from the germline V gene (reference sequence). There are 12 residues in the CDR3. Trimming pared 6 bases from V and 7 bases from J, leaving 12 bases between. CDR3 protein: CSAGRAGEKLFF. CDR3 in DNA: TGCAGTGCCGGCCGGGCGGGTGAAAAACTGTTTTTT.

This clonotype was detected ten times or more. This chain joins TRBV4-1 and TRBJ2-7; 13 positions match TRBD2. J gave up 4 bases and V 4 bases, and 16 bases lay outside the gene matches. This CDR3 is built from 19 residues. The germline V gene encodes CDR1 MGHRA and CDR2 YSYEKL. The CDR3 DNA reads TGCGCCAGCAGCCTCAAAAGGACTAGCGGGAGTGGGCCCGAATACGAGCAGTACTTC. Protein product: CASSLKRTSGSGPEYEQYF.

The chain employs TRBV5-6 and TRBJ1-5; no clear D gene. This CDR3 contains 12 residues. Germline values: CDR1 SGHDT, CDR2 YYEEEE. The ends were cut back, 0 bases at V and 12 bases at J, with 10 bases in the middle. The CDR3 DNA reads TGTGCCAGCAGCTTGGCCCGAGGGAGCCAGCATTTT. Translation gives CASSLARGSQHF.

There are many counts of this clonotype. V is TRBV3-1 and J is TRBJ1-4; the D gene is possibly TRBD1 (6 bases). V was pared by 2 bases and J by 4 bases, with 11 bases between. This CDR3 contains 15 residues. Looked up from germline, CDR1 is LGHDT and CDR2 is YNNKEL (reference sequence). The CDR3 protein is CASSQNDRNNEKLFF. CDR3 coding DNA: TGTGCCAGCAGCCAAAACGACAGGAATAATGAAAAACTGTTTTTT.

This clonotype was detected many times. This sequence joins TRBV9 and TRBJ2-3; 10 bases map to TRBD2. Looked up from germline, CDR1 is SGDLS and CDR2 is YYNGEE. With V trimmed by 4 bases and J by 7 bases, 9 bases remained unmatched. The CDR3 consists of 15 residues. The CDR3 DNA reads TGTGCCAGCAGCTCCACAGCGGGAGGGATGAATACGCAGTATTTT. The encoded protein is CASSSTAGGMNTQYF.

This clonotype was seen repeatedly, ten times or more. The V gene is TRBV20-1, the J gene TRBJ2-5; D is unclear. The CDR3 is 10 residues long. Germline V gene sequence: CDR1 DFQATT, CDR2 SNEGSKA (reference sequence). Trimming removed 4 bases at V and 3 bases at J, with 3 bases between. CDR3 loop: CSAMKETQYF. The CDR3 DNA reads TGCAGTGCTATGAAAGAGACCCAGTACTTC.

This clonotype has a count of ten or more. The chain joins TRBV29-1 to TRBJ1-4; maybe TRBD1 (6 bases). Germline CDR1 SQVTM, CDR2 ANQGSEA. V was trimmed by 5 bases and J by 2 bases, leaving 12 bases between them. The CDR3 totals 14 residues. As DNA, the CDR3 is TGCAGCGTTCTCGAGGGGGTTACTAATGAAAAACTGTTTTTT. This translates into CSVLEGVTNEKLFF.

This clonotype was counted ten times or more. For the CDR3, the DNA is TGTGCCAGCAGCCCCTTGGGGGGAGGATCGATAAAGACCTACGAGCAGTACTTC. This sequence encodes CASSPLGGGSIKTYEQYF. The rearrangement links TRBV28 to TRBJ2-7, with TRBD2 as a possible D gene (6 bases). This CDR3 contains 18 residues. V was clipped by 6 bases and J by 2 bases, with 26 bases between them. The V gene's germline CDR1 is MDHEN and CDR2 SYDVKM. Combining the CDR3 with reference TRBV28 and TRBJ2-7 gives the whole variable domain DVKVTQSSRYLVKRTGEKVFLECVQDMDHENMFWYRQDPGLGLRLIYFSYDVKMKEKGDIPEGYSVSREKKERFSLILESASTNQTSMYLCASSPLGGGSIKTYEQYFGPGTRLTVT.